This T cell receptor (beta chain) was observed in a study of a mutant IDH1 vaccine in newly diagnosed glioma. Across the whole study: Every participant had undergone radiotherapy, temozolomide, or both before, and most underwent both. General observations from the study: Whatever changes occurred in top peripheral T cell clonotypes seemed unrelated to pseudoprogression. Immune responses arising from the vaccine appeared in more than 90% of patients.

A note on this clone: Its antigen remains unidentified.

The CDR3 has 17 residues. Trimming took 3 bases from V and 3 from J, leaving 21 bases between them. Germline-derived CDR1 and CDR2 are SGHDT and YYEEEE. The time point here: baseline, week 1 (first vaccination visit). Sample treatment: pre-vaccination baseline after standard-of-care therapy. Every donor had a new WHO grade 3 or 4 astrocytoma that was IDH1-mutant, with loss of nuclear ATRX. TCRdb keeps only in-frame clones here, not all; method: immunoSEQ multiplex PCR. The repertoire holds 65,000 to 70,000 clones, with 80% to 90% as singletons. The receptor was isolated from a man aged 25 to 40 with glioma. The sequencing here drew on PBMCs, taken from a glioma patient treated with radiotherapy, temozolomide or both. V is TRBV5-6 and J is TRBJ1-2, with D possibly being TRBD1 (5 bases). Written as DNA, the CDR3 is TGTGCCAGCAGCTCCATTGCCCCTTGGGGCAGGTACTATGGCTACACCTTC. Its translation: CASSSIAPWGRYYGYTF. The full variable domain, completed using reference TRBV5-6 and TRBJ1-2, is DAGVTQSPTHLIKTRGQQVTLRCSPKSGHDTVSWYQQALGQGPQFIFQYYEEEERQRGNFPDRFSGHQFPNYSSELNVNALLLGDSALYLCASSSIAPWGRYYGYTFGSGTRLTVV.